The 31 T cell receptor beta chains listed next were all sequenced from one sample in a study of shared clonotypes between healthy human individuals. Produced via immunoSEQ multiplex PCR; TCRdb's table is partial and in-frame only. The sample consists of roughly 2.2 million clones, around 90% of them appearing once. Sequencing was performed on naive CD4+ T cells from PBMCs. Subset specified: CD45RA+ positively selected. These receptors were obtained from a man between 18 and 29 years old in good health. Some clones in this sample may be carry-over from other donors' samples.

V and J are TRBV7-3 and TRBJ1-1, with no clear D. This CDR3 has 13 amino acids. Germline V gives CDR1 SGHTA, CDR2 FQGTGA. Trimming took 3 bases from V and 4 from J, leaving 9 bases between them. The CDR3, as DNA: TGTGCCAGCAGCTTTACAGCATCCACTGAAGCTTTCTTT. It translates to CASSFTASTEAFF.

CDR3 nucleotide sequence: TGCGCCAGCAGCCAAGTCGAGGGGGAGGGTGAAAAACTGTTTTTT. Its protein product is CASSQVEGEGEKLFF. The chain couples TRBV4-1 to TRBJ1-4; D perhaps matches TRBD1 (6 bases). Germline CDR1 is MGHRA and CDR2 is YSYEKL. Trimming took 1 base from V and 7 from J, leaving 13 bases between them. This CDR3 contains 15 residues.

The chain recombines TRBV18 with TRBJ2-1, with 7 bases identical to TRBD2. V lost 2 bases to trimming and J lost 7 bases; unmatched junction nucleotides: 8. The CDR3 has 15 residues. Germline CDR1 reads KGHSH; CDR2 reads LQKENI. The CDR3 DNA reads TGTGCCAGCTCACCATGGCGGGAGTCGCCGAATGAGCAGTTCTTC. Translation gives CASSPWRESPNEQFF.

The rearrangement uses TRBV29-1 and TRBJ2-5; 7 bases align to TRBD1. The CDR3 contains 15 residues. From germline, CDR1 is SQVTM and CDR2 ANQGSEA. Trimming at V came to 6 bases and at J to 1 base, leaving 11 bases not matched to a gene. Here the CDR3 reads CSVEQGRRTQETQYF. As DNA, the CDR3 is TGCAGCGTGGAACAGGGGCGACGGACCCAAGAGACCCAGTACTTC.

About this clone itself: The identical CDR3 is also encoded by other nucleotide sequences in the sample. CDR3 sequence: CASSRTSGSSYEQYF. The CDR3 nucleotides read TGTGCCAGCAGCCGGACTAGCGGGAGCTCCTACGAGCAGTACTTC. The chain uses TRBV2 and TRBJ2-7; 13 positions agree with TRBD2. This CDR3 region has 15 residues. Germline V lookup: CDR1 SNHLY, CDR2 FYNNEI. Germline trimming cut 6 bases from V and 0 bases from J; bases unmatched to any gene: 2.

With respect to this clone: Other DNA sequences within the sample encode an identical CDR3. The chain carries TRBV12-5 and TRBJ2-3; D unresolved. This CDR3 has 12 residues. Looked up from germline, CDR1 is LGHNT and CDR2 is FRNRAP. Trimming took off 4 bases at V and 3 bases at J, with 5 bases between the two ends. CDR3 sequence reads: CASGSHTDTQYF. The CDR3 nucleotides are TGTGCTAGTGGTTCCCATACAGATACGCAGTATTTT.

The chain couples TRBV28 to TRBJ1-5; D unclear. The CDR3 loop spans 14 amino acids. Trimming shortened V by 3 bases and J by 5 bases, and 11 bases separated the two germline ends. In germline, CDR1 is MDHEN, CDR2 SYDVKM. CDR3 sequence: CASSFYFEHQPQHF. Here the CDR3 DNA reads TGTGCCAGCAGTTTCTATTTCGAGCATCAGCCCCAGCATTTT.

The chain links TRBV11-1 to TRBJ2-1, with 7 bases lining up with TRBD2. V gave up 5 bases and J gave up 4 bases; unmatched junction bases: 14. Germline lookup yields CDR1 SGHAT and CDR2 FQDESV (reference sequence). CDR3 length equals 17 residues. DNA for the CDR3: TGTGCCAGCAGCCCCAGGACTAGAAATAGATTATACAATGAGCAGTTCTTC. Translation: CASSPRTRNRLYNEQFF.

The V and J genes are TRBV18 and TRBJ2-2; 9 bases fit TRBD1. The trim removed 3 bases at V and 1 base at J, leaving 3 bases unmatched. From germline, CDR1 is KGHSH and CDR2 LQKENI. This CDR3 comprises 16 residues. The CDR3 DNA is TGTGCCAGCTCACCCAAGGGACAGGGGAACACCGGGGAGCTGTTTTTT. This translates into CASSPKGQGNTGELFF.

The chain's CDR3 is CASSLLGVGDSPLHF. The CDR3 DNA sequence: TGTGCCAGCAGCCTTTTGGGTGTGGGAGATTCACCCCTCCACTTT. The chain couples TRBV11-2 to TRBJ1-6; D ambiguous. This CDR3 contains 15 residues. Trimming removed 5 bases at V and 8 bases at J, with 16 bases between. CDR1 and CDR2 (germline): SGHAT, FQNNGV.

The chain joins TRBV11-2 to TRBJ1-2; no clear D gene. V lost 4 bases to trimming and J lost 0 bases, with 9 bases between them. The CDR3 totals 14 residues. Germline assignment: CDR1 SGHAT and CDR2 FQNNGV. The CDR3 coding sequence is TGTGCCAGCAGCTCCGAACTAGCTAACTATGGCTACACCTTC. Its translation: CASSSELANYGYTF. Together with reference TRBV11-2 and TRBJ1-2, the CDR3 gives the full variable domain: EAGVAQSPRYKIIEKRQSVAFWCNPISGHATLYWYQQILGQGPKLLIQFQNNGVVDDSQLPKDRFSAERLKGVDSTLKIQPAKLEDSAVYLCASSSELANYGYTFGSGTRLTVV.

This rearrangement joins TRBV7-2 to TRBJ2-7; 9 positions match TRBD1. The CDR3 loop spans 15 amino acids. The germline gives CDR1 SGHTA, CDR2 FQGNSA. V lost 4 bases and J lost 2; bases outside the gene matches: 6. CDR3 in amino acids: CASSSAGTGPYEQYF. CDR3 sequence (DNA): TGTGCCAGCAGCTCCGCCGGGACAGGGCCCTACGAGCAGTACTTC.

V usage is TRBV5-1 and J usage is TRBJ2-5; TRBD1 agrees at 7 bases. Per the germline V gene, CDR1 is SGHRS and CDR2 is YFSETQ. With 4 bases clipped from V and 5 bases from J, the junction kept 2 bases outside the gene matches. This CDR3 has 12 residues. CDR3 protein: CASSARGETQYF. The CDR3 DNA follows: TGCGCCAGCAGCGCCAGGGGGGAGACCCAGTACTTC.

The V call is TRBV28, the J call TRBJ2-2; tentative D call: TRBD2 (5 bases). The CDR3 covers 13 residues. Germline values: CDR1 MDHEN, CDR2 SYDVKM. The V end lost 7 bases, the J end lost 2 bases, and 8 bases lay between the germline ends. CDR3: CASTLANTGELFF. For the CDR3, the DNA is TGTGCCAGCACGCTAGCCAACACCGGGGAGCTGTTTTTT.

The chain recombines TRBV5-1 with TRBJ2-3, with D perhaps assigned TRBD1 or TRBD2 (5 bases each). Germline V gene lookup returns CDR1 SGHRS and CDR2 YFSETQ. The CDR3 consists of 15 residues. V lost 3 bases and J 0 bases, leaving 11 bases between the germline ends. In DNA form, the CDR3 reads TGCGCCAGCAGCTCCCGGGACGGGAGCACAGATACGCAGTATTTT. It translates to CASSSRDGSTDTQYF.

A single count supports this clone. The chain links TRBV11-3 to TRBJ2-1, with D possibly matching TRBD1 (6 bases). This CDR3 comprises 18 residues. V dropped 4 bases and J dropped 6 bases, with 25 bases sitting between them. In germline, CDR1 is SGHNT, CDR2 YENEEA. CDR3 in amino acids: CASSSGSGGRGSINEQFF. The DNA for the CDR3 is TGTGCCAGCAGCTCCGGATCAGGTGGCAGGGGTTCGATCAATGAGCAGTTCTTC.

The J gene is TRBJ2-7, the V gene TRBV28, with D possibly matching TRBD1 (5 bases). Trimming cost V 4 bases and J 0 bases, with 10 bases left between them. Germline values: CDR1 MDHEN, CDR2 SYDVKM. The CDR3 has 14 amino acids. CDR3 protein: CASSSDRDSYEQYF. CDR3 sequence (DNA): TGTGCCAGCAGTTCCGACAGAGACTCCTACGAGCAGTACTTC.

The chain couples TRBV6-6 to TRBJ2-7, with 11 bases fitting TRBD2. The CDR3 consists of 16 residues. CDR1 and CDR2 from the germline V gene are MNHNY and SVGAGI (reference sequence). Unmatched junction bases numbered 10, after V lost 5 bases and J lost 4 bases. CDR3 coding DNA: TGTGCCAGCAGTCCACCCTCTAGCGGGAGGCCATACGAGCAGTACTTC. Protein product: CASSPPSSGRPYEQYF.

This chain links TRBV28 with TRBJ1-4; D call uncertain. V lost 2 bases and J lost 7, with 8 bases in between. The germline CDR1 and CDR2 sequences are MDHEN and SYDVKM. CDR3 length equals 13 residues. The CDR3 loop is CASSLLNGEKLFF. CDR3 in DNA: TGTGCCAGCAGTTTACTTAATGGTGAAAAACTGTTTTTT.

The V and J genes are TRBV28 and TRBJ2-1; TRBD2 matches 10 bases. Germline V gives CDR1 MDHEN, CDR2 SYDVKM. This CDR3 is built from 14 residues. V gave up 6 bases and J gave up 9 bases; unmatched junction bases: 8. The CDR3 protein is CASRTAGGPVEQFF. The CDR3, as DNA: TGTGCCAGCAGAACAGCGGGAGGGCCAGTTGAGCAGTTCTTC. The full variable domain, completed using reference TRBV28 and TRBJ2-1, is DVKVTQSSRYLVKRTGEKVFLECVQDMDHENMFWYRQDPGLGLRLIYFSYDVKMKEKGDIPEGYSVSREKKERFSLILESASTNQTSMYLCASRTAGGPVEQFFGPGTRLTVL.

J is TRBJ1-2 and V is TRBV5-1, with TRBD1 matching 7 bases. This CDR3 comprises 14 residues. J gave up 4 bases and V 0 bases, and 3 bases lay outside the gene matches. From germline, CDR1 is SGHRS and CDR2 YFSETQ. Written as DNA, the CDR3 is TGCGCCAGCAGCTTGGGGAACAGGGGCTATGGCTACACCTTC. It translates to CASSLGNRGYGYTF.

The rearrangement links TRBV5-4 to TRBJ2-2, with 11 positions matching TRBD2. Germline CDR1 and CDR2: SGHNT and YYREEE (reference sequence). The CDR3 length is 15 residues. After removal of 4 bases from V and 3 bases from J, the junction contained 2 bases not matched to a gene. The CDR3, as DNA: TGTGCCAGCAGCCGGGGACTAGCGGACACCGGGGAGCTGTTTTTT. Translated, it gives CASSRGLADTGELFF. Together with reference TRBV5-4 and TRBJ2-2, the CDR3 gives the full variable domain: ETGVTQSPTHLIKTRGQQVTLRCSSQSGHNTVSWYQQALGQGPQFIFQYYREEENGRGNFPPRFSGLQFPNYSSELNVNALELDDSALYLCASSRGLADTGELFFGEGSRLTVL.

The chain carries TRBV6-5 and TRBJ1-1; 10 positions match TRBD1. The CDR3 is made up of 15 amino acids. Germline lookup yields CDR1 MNHEY and CDR2 SVGAGI. With V trimmed by 6 bases and J by 6 bases, 10 bases remained unmatched. Here the CDR3 DNA reads TGTGCCAGCAGAAAACCGGGACAGGGGTCCCCTGAAGCTTTCTTT. It encodes CASRKPGQGSPEAFF.

The V call is TRBV5-1, the J call TRBJ1-2; D remains unclear. This CDR3 region has 12 residues. Germline-derived CDR1 and CDR2 are SGHRS and YFSETQ. The V end lost 6 bases, the J end lost 2 bases, and 8 bases lay between the germline ends. The CDR3 nucleotides read TGCGCCAGCACCGGGAGCAACTATGGCTACACCTTC. Its protein product is CASTGSNYGYTF. Full variable domain (outside the CDR3, taken from reference TRBV5-1 and TRBJ1-2): KAGVTQTPRYLIKTRGQQVTLSCSPISGHRSVSWYQQTPGQGLQFLFEYFSETQRNKGNFPGRFSGRQFSNSRSEMNVSTLELGDSALYLCASTGSNYGYTFGSGTRLTVV.

This chain's CDR3 is CASRKTGANTGELFF. In nucleotides, the CDR3 is TGTGCCAGCAGGAAGACAGGGGCGAACACCGGGGAGCTGTTTTTT. The chain has TRBV6-1 and TRBJ2-2, with TRBD1 matching 8 bases. The CDR3 sequence is 15 residues long. Germline trimming cut 6 bases from V and 0 bases from J; bases unmatched to any gene: 3. Germline V CDR1 and CDR2: MNHNS, SASEGT.

For the CDR3, the DNA is TGCGCCAGCAGCCAAGGACAGGGGATGATGGACGAGCAGTACTTC. Protein: CASSQGQGMMDEQYF. This chain links TRBV5-1 with TRBJ2-7; 9 nucleotides align to TRBD1. The germline gives CDR1 SGHRS, CDR2 YFSETQ. J was trimmed by 5 bases and V by 4 bases; bases with no gene match: 10. The CDR3 has 15 residues.

The chain joins TRBV4-1 to TRBJ1-2, with D tentatively TRBD1 (5 bases). Between the trimmed V and J ends, which lost 2 bases and 11 bases, there was a span of 15 bases. This CDR3 is 13 amino acids long. Germline-derived CDR1 and CDR2 are MGHRA and YSYEKL. The CDR3 loop is CASSQSFGARYTF. Here the CDR3 DNA reads TGCGCCAGCAGCCAATCTTTTGGGGCAAGGTACACCTTC.

This clone turned up a few times. This rearrangement joins TRBV2 to TRBJ1-5; TRBD1 matches 7 bases. The CDR3 is 14 amino acids. Germline V lookup: CDR1 SNHLY, CDR2 FYNNEI. V shed 6 bases, J shed 0 bases, and the junction held 2 bases outside the gene matches. CDR3 DNA: TGTGCCAGCAGGGGGGACAGTAGCAATCAGCCCCAGCATTTT. Translation: CASRGDSSNQPQHF.

This chain connects TRBV5-1 to TRBJ1-2; 7 nucleotides agree with TRBD1. CDR1 and CDR2 from the germline V gene are SGHRS and YFSETQ. V shed 4 bases and J 4 bases; nucleotides not matched to a gene: 7. The CDR3 has 14 amino acids. The CDR3 protein is CASSDQGDPYGYTF. The CDR3 DNA is TGCGCCAGCAGCGACCAGGGGGACCCCTATGGCTACACCTTC.

The rearrangement joins TRBV7-9 to TRBJ2-3; a possible D gene is TRBD2 (5 bases). The CDR3 has 17 residues. Trimming cost V 5 bases and J 7 bases, with 25 bases left between them. From germline, CDR1 is SEHNR and CDR2 FQNEAQ (reference sequence). In nucleotides, the CDR3 is TGTGCCAGCAGCCCCCGAGGGCTCCAGCTTGCCATCAATACGCAGTATTTT. Translating gives CASSPRGLQLAINTQYF.

This clone came up a few times. The chain carries TRBV11-2 and TRBJ2-7; D is uncertain. The CDR3 contains 15 residues. Trimming stripped 5 bases from V and 0 bases from J, with 14 bases between. Germline assignment: CDR1 SGHAT and CDR2 FQNNGV. The CDR3 loop reads CASSPRTLSSYEQYF. The CDR3 nucleotides read TGTGCCAGCAGCCCGCGGACCCTTAGCTCCTACGAGCAGTACTTC.